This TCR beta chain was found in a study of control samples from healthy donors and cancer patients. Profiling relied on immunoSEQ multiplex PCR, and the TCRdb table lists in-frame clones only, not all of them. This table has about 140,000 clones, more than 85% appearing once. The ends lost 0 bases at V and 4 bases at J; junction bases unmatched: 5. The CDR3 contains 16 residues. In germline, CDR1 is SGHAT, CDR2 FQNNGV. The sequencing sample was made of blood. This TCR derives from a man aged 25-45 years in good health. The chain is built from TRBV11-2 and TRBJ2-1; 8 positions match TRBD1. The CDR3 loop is CASSLEGDRSYNEQFF. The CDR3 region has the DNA TGTGCCAGCAGCTTAGAGGGGGACAGGTCGTACAATGAGCAGTTCTTC.